Listed below are T cell receptor beta chains from one sample, sequenced in a study of T cells in Graves' hyperthyroidism and ophthalmopathy. TCRdb itself ran the multiplex PCR reads through MiXCR, one entry per CDR3 protein. The table has over 700,000 distinct CDR3 sequences, 38% seen once. Specimen: blood. Receptor source: a man younger than 35 with Graves' hyperthyroidism. Both conserved end residues are part of each CDR3. Fields, in order: V gene, J gene, D gene, clone size, CDR3 DNA, CDR3 protein. The D gene is left open where the match is weak. The size of a clone is reported for some rows only, either as once, few or many, or as a class for expanded clones.

v_call: TRBV7-2
j_call: TRBJ2-7
d_call: NA
clone_size: few
cdr3_nt: TGTGCCAGCACAGGGACTTCTACCTACGAGCAGTACTTC
cdr3_aa: CASTGTSTYEQYF

v_call: TRBV7-9
j_call: TRBJ1-5
d_call: TRBD1
clone_size: few
cdr3_nt: TGTGCCAGCAGCCGGACAGGGACGGGGGATCATCAGCCCCAGCATTTT
cdr3_aa: CASSRTGTGDHQPQHF

v_call: TRBV9
j_call: TRBJ1-4
d_call: TRBD1
clone_size: NA
cdr3_nt: TGTGCCAGCAGCGTAGCGGGACAGGAGACAACTAATGAAAAACTGTTTTTT
cdr3_aa: CASSVAGQETTNEKLFF

v_call: TRBV4-3
j_call: TRBJ2-2
d_call: NA
clone_size: NA
cdr3_nt: TGCGCCAGCAGCCAAGATCCGAAACCCGGGGAGCTGTTTTTT
cdr3_aa: CASSQDPKPGELFF

v_call: TRBV7-3
j_call: TRBJ1-1
d_call: NA
clone_size: NA
cdr3_nt: TGTGCCAGCAGCTTATACCAGGACACTGAAGCTTTCTTT
cdr3_aa: CASSLYQDTEAFF

v_call: TRBV10-3
j_call: TRBJ2-5
d_call: NA
clone_size: many
cdr3_nt: TGTGCCATCAGTGAGCCGCTTGGCCCTGCGGTAGGGACCCAGTACTTC
cdr3_aa: CAISEPLGPAVGTQYF

v_call: TRBV24-1
j_call: TRBJ2-5
d_call: NA
clone_size: NA
cdr3_nt: TGTGCCACCAGTGGCCGGGAGACCCAGTACTTC
cdr3_aa: CATSGRETQYF

v_call: TRBV19
j_call: TRBJ2-7
d_call: NA
clone_size: few
cdr3_nt: TGTGCCAGTAGTATGTCTGCCTCCTACGAGCAGTACTTC
cdr3_aa: CASSMSASYEQYF

v_call: TRBV10-3
j_call: TRBJ2-7
d_call: TRBD2
clone_size: NA
cdr3_nt: TGTGCCAGCACCCAACTAGCGGGAGAGATCTACGAGCAGTACTTC
cdr3_aa: CASTQLAGEIYEQYF

v_call: TRBV5-6
j_call: TRBJ2-5
d_call: TRBD1
clone_size: NA
cdr3_nt: TGTGCCAGCAGACAATACTCCGGGACAGGTGGGGGAGAGACCCAGTACTTC
cdr3_aa: CASRQYSGTGGGETQYF

v_call: TRBV24-1
j_call: TRBJ1-2
d_call: NA
clone_size: few
cdr3_nt: TGTGCCAGCAGTGAAACAGGATTCTATGGCTACACCTTC
cdr3_aa: CASSETGFYGYTF

v_call: TRBV6-1
j_call: TRBJ2-7
d_call: NA
clone_size: NA
cdr3_nt: TGTGCCAGCAGTGAAGCGACCGAGGGCTCCTACGAGCAGTACTTC
cdr3_aa: CASSEATEGSYEQYF

v_call: TRBV15
j_call: TRBJ1-1
d_call: NA
clone_size: many
cdr3_nt: TGTGCCGCCGCCCAATTACCGAACACTGAAGCTTTCTTT
cdr3_aa: CAAAQLPNTEAFF

v_call: TRBV20-1
j_call: TRBJ1-1
d_call: NA
clone_size: few
cdr3_nt: TGCAGTGCTAGAGATACCAGGGAGACTGAAGCTTTCTTT
cdr3_aa: CSARDTRETEAFF

v_call: TRBV7-2
j_call: TRBJ1-1
d_call: NA
clone_size: many
cdr3_nt: TGTGCCAGCAGCTCGGGCCCCCCCGGGAACACTGAAGCTTTCTTT
cdr3_aa: CASSSGPPGNTEAFF